These T cell receptor beta chains were read from a single sample in a study of T cells in Graves' hyperthyroidism and ophthalmopathy. TCRdb re-analysed the multiplex PCR reads in MiXCR, keeping a single row per CDR3 protein. The data contain a few hundred thousand distinct CDR3 sequences, 35% to 55% of them singletons. The sample comprised peripheral blood or thyroid tissue (not recorded which). The receptors shown here come from a woman younger than 35 with Graves' hyperthyroidism. The CDR3 runs from the conserved cysteine through the conserved F or W. Fields, in order: D gene, J gene, V gene, CDR3 length, clone size, CDR3 protein, CDR3 DNA. D genes are given only for firm matches. Only some rows state a clone size, as once, few, many or a class for expanded clones.

TRBD1,TRBJ1-1,TRBV10-1,13,-,CATRTGMNTEAFF,TGCGCCACCCGGACAGGCATGAACACTGAAGCTTTCTTT
TRBD1,TRBJ2-5,TRBV19,13,few,CASSNRGSETQYF,TGTGCCAGTAGTAACAGGGGTTCGGAGACCCAGTACTTC
-,TRBJ2-7,TRBV7-3,13,-,CASSLMGGREQYF,TGTGCCAGCAGCTTAATGGGGGGGCGCGAGCAGTACTTC
-,TRBJ1-2,TRBV7-2,16,many,CASSLEGTAFNYGYTF,TGTGCCAGCAGCTTAGAAGGGACGGCTTTTAACTATGGCTACACCTTC
-,TRBJ2-7,TRBV5-1,13,many,CASSLAIGYEQYF,TGCGCCAGCAGCTTGGCCATAGGCTACGAGCAGTACTTC
-,TRBJ1-2,TRBV7-2,14,many,CASSFPGANYGYTF,TGTGCCAGCAGCTTTCCCGGGGCTAACTATGGCTACACCTTC
-,TRBJ1-6,TRBV20-1,16,few,CSASPPRRSGSTPLHF,TGCAGTGCTAGTCCACCCCGGCGGTCAGGGTCGACACCCCTCCACTTT
-,TRBJ1-2,TRBV19,14,-,CASSRASFNYGHTF,TGTGCCAGTAGTAGGGCCTCCTTCAACTATGGCCACACCTTC
TRBD1,TRBJ2-2,TRBV7-9,16,-,CASSQDRGVTAGELSW,TGTGCCAGCAGCCAGGACAGGGGCGTAACAGCCGGGGAGCTGTCTTGG
TRBD1,TRBJ2-7,TRBV5-4,16,-,CASSPWRGTGGNEQYF,TGTGCCAGCAGCCCCTGGAGGGGGACAGGGGGCAACGAGCAGTACTTC
TRBD1,TRBJ1-1,TRBV2,16,many,CARNSGQGRRVTEAFF,TGTGCCAGGAACTCGGGACAGGGTCGAAGGGTGACTGAAGCTTTCTTT
TRBD1,TRBJ2-7,TRBV6-5,14,-,CASSSRDRGDEQYF,TGTGCCAGCAGTTCCCGGGACAGGGGTGACGAGCAGTACTTC
TRBD2,TRBJ2-1,TRBV5-1,15,-,CASRSGLAGNNEQFF,TGCGCCAGCAGATCGGGACTAGCGGGGAACAATGAGCAGTTCTTC
-,TRBJ2-2,TRBV3-1,15,few,CASSHDRMNTGELFF,TGTGCCAGCAGCCACGACAGGATGAACACCGGGGAGCTGTTTTTT
TRBD1,TRBJ1-2,TRBV12-3/TRBV12-4,16,many,CASSLGGGGSSYGYTF,TGTGCCAGCAGTTTAGGTGGAGGGGGCAGTAGCTATGGCTACACCTTC
TRBD2,TRBJ2-7,TRBV29-1,14,once,CSARLAGGTGEQYF,TGCAGCGCTCGACTAGCGGGAGGGACAGGGGAGCAGTACTTC
-,TRBJ2-7,TRBV2,13,few,CASSPRLAYEQYF,TGTGCCAGCTCACCTAGGCTAGCCTACGAGCAGTACTTC
-,TRBJ1-2,TRBV20-1,14,-,CSAIRRAFDYGYTF,TGCAGTGCCATCCGTAGGGCCTTTGACTATGGCTACACCTTC
-,TRBJ1-4,TRBV5-8,13,many,CASSGQRNEKLFF,TGTGCCAGCAGTGGGCAGCGAAATGAAAAACTGTTTTTT
TRBD1,TRBJ1-2,TRBV6-5,15,-,CASSFWTGENYGYTF,TGTGCCAGCAGTTTCTGGACAGGGGAAAACTACGGCTACACCTTC
TRBD1,TRBJ1-5,TRBV20-1,14,many,CSARDPGQGQPQHF,TGCAGTGCTAGAGATCCGGGACAGGGTCAGCCCCAGCATTTT
-,TRBJ1-2,TRBV29-1,11,once,CSVVGNSGYTF,TGCAGCGTTGTGGGGAACTCTGGCTACACCTTC
TRBD2,TRBJ2-7,TRBV2,14,many,CASRTSGTNYEQYF,TGTGCCAGCAGGACCTCAGGGACTAACTACGAGCAGTACTTC
-,TRBJ1-1,TRBV12-3/TRBV12-4,13,many,CASSEGAIAEAFF,TGTGCCAGCAGTGAGGGTGCGATCGCTGAAGCTTTCTTT
-,TRBJ1-6,TRBV6-5,16,many,CASSYRTWSMNSPLHF,TGTGCCAGCAGTTACCGGACATGGTCTATGAATTCACCCCTCCACTTT
TRBD2,TRBJ2-7,TRBV7-3,16,-,CASSLATSGSWYEQYF,TGTGCCAGCAGCTTAGCCACTAGCGGGAGCTGGTACGAGCAGTACTTC
-,TRBJ1-1,TRBV9,15,many,CASSARWAANTEAFF,TGTGCCAGCAGCGCTCGGTGGGCAGCGAACACTGAAGCTTTCTTT
-,TRBJ1-1,TRBV20-1,14,-,CSARELAGGTEAFF,TGCAGTGCTAGAGAGTTAGCGGGAGGGACAGAAGCTTTCTTT
-,TRBJ1-2,TRBV6-5,12,many,CASRGFNYGYTF,TGTGCCAGCAGGGGGTTCAACTATGGCTACACCTTC
-,TRBJ1-6,TRBV20-1,15,many,CSARDLEVSASPLHF,TGCAGTGCTAGAGATTTGGAGGTGTCGGCGTCACCCCTCCACTTT
TRBD2,TRBJ2-7,TRBV9,16,-,CASSERGSGSSYEQYF,TGTGCCAGCAGCGAACGTGGTAGCGGGAGTTCCTACGAGCAGTACTTC
-,TRBJ1-5,TRBV19,14,many,CASSKEAGNQPQHF,TGTGCCAGTAGTAAAGAGGCAGGCAATCAGCCCCAGCATTTT
-,TRBJ1-2,TRBV7-2,14,many,CASSLMGQGYGYTF,TGTGCCAGCAGCTTAATGGGACAAGGCTATGGCTACACCTTC
TRBD2,TRBJ2-7,TRBV7-9,15,-,CASSLSGNGAYEQYF,TGTGCCAGCAGCCTTAGCGGGAACGGCGCCTACGAGCAGTACTTC
-,TRBJ2-5,TRBV6-1,14,many,CASTRASAEETQYF,TGTGCCAGCACTCGGGCCTCAGCGGAAGAGACCCAGTACTTC
-,TRBJ1-1,TRBV7-2,14,many,CASSFVTANTEAFF,TGTGCCAGCAGCTTCGTAACAGCGAACACTGAAGCTTTCTTT
-,TRBJ2-1,TRBV7-9,14,-,CATLDLSSYNEQFF,TGTGCCACCCTAGACTTGAGCTCCTACAATGAGCAGTTCTTC
-,TRBJ2-2,TRBV2,15,-,CASSVGGGAGGELFF,TGTGCCAGCAGCGTTGGGGGGGGCGCCGGCGGGGAGCTGTTTTTT
-,TRBJ2-7,TRBV29-1,12,-,CSVEFSFYEQNF,TGCAGCGTTGAATTCAGCTTCTACGAGCAGAACTTC
-,TRBJ2-1,TRBV29-1,14,-,CSVFERVSYNEQFF,TGCAGCGTTTTTGAGCGGGTATCCTACAATGAGCAGTTCTTC
TRBD1,TRBJ1-3,TRBV27,15,-,CASPTGADSGNTIYF,TGTGCCAGCCCAACAGGGGCGGACTCTGGAAACACCATATATTTT
-,TRBJ1-1,TRBV5-1,11,-,CASSWDTEAFF,TGCGCCAGCAGCTGGGACACTGAAGCTTTCTTT
-,TRBJ2-6,TRBV6-5,15,many,CASSYLLSGANVLTF,TGTGCCAGCAGTTATCTCCTTTCTGGGGCCAACGTCCTGACTTTC
-,TRBJ2-7,TRBV3-1,13,-,CASSQEGGSEQYF,TGTGCCAGCAGCCAAGAGGGGGGCTCCGAGCAGTACTTC
TRBD1,TRBJ1-2,TRBV5-6,16,-,CASSPARGRGIYGYTF,TGTGCCAGCAGCCCCGCGAGGGGGCGGGGGATCTATGGCTACACCTTC